This entry lists 21 T cell receptor beta chains sequenced from one sample in a study of CDR3 diversity in severe acne. One entry per CDR3 protein, called by TCRdb with MiXCR from the PCR reads. The data show 65,000 to 95,000 distinct CDR3 sequences, 45% to 60% seen once. Sequencing was carried out using blood. These receptors all stem from a male donor in good health, without acne.

This clonotype was seen repeatedly, ten times or more. The V gene is TRBV6-5, the J gene TRBJ1-2; 7 nucleotides match TRBD1. The CDR3 has 14 amino acids. Germline CDR1 is MNHEY and CDR2 is SVGAGI. V dropped 4 bases and J dropped 4; count of bases not matched to a gene: 6. The chain's CDR3 is CASSSGDSRYGYTF. The CDR3 DNA sequence: TGTGCCAGCAGTTCCGGGGACAGCCGCTATGGCTACACCTTC.

The sample holds a few counts of this clonotype. This chain uses TRBV19 with TRBJ1-2, with a tentative D call TRBD1 (5 bases). V gave up 2 bases and J gave up 4 bases, with 14 bases separating them. Germline V gene lookup returns CDR1 LNHDA and CDR2 SQIVND (reference sequence). The CDR3 has 15 amino acids. CDR3 sequence (DNA): TGTGCCAGTAGTATATCCAGGGCATTATCCTATGGCTACACCTTC. This gives the protein CASSISRALSYGYTF. The full variable domain, with the rest looked up from reference TRBV19 and TRBJ1-2, is DGGITQSPKYLFRKEGQNVTLSCEQNLNHDAMYWYRQDPGQGLRLIYYSQIVNDFQKGDIAEGYSVSREKKESFPLTVTSAQKNPTAFYLCASSISRALSYGYTFGSGTRLTVV.

The rearrangement joins TRBV29-1 to TRBJ1-5; D is uncertain. This CDR3 has 12 amino acids. Trimming pared 7 bases from V and 1 base from J, leaving 8 bases between. Germline V gives CDR1 SQVTM, CDR2 ANQGSEA. The CDR3 loop reads CSAQMSNQPQHF. CDR3 in DNA: TGCAGCGCTCAGATGAGCAATCAGCCCCAGCATTTT.

At least ten counts were recorded for this clonotype. The chain couples TRBV11-2 to TRBJ1-1; the D gene is possibly TRBD1 (6 bases). The germline V gene has CDR1 SGHAT and CDR2 FQNNGV. Trimming cost V 5 bases and J 1 base, with 14 bases left between them. The CDR3 loop spans 15 amino acids. CDR3 coding DNA: TGTGCCAGCAGCCTACCGGGACACCAGAACACTGAAGCTTTCTTT. Residues: CASSLPGHQNTEAFF.

This clonotype has at least ten counts. This chain joins TRBV12-3 or TRBV12-4 and TRBJ1-3, with TRBD1 identical over 7 bases. The J segment lost 0 bases and the V segment lost 7 bases, leaving 9 bases of the junction unmatched. This CDR3 is 16 amino acids long. CDR3 amino acids: CASKRGGLYSGNTIYF. The CDR3 nucleotides read TGTGCCAGCAAAAGAGGGGGCCTTTACTCTGGAAACACCATATATTTT.

This clonotype occurred many times. The gene calls are TRBV6-1 and TRBJ2-1; a possible D gene is TRBD2 (6 bases). V lost 6 bases and J 0 bases, leaving 12 bases between the germline ends. The germline gives CDR1 MNHNS, CDR2 SASEGT. This CDR3 is built from 15 residues. CDR3 loop: CASSVRRDSYNEQFF. Written as DNA, the CDR3 is TGTGCCAGCAGCGTACGGAGGGACTCCTACAATGAGCAGTTCTTC.

This chain joins TRBV7-9 and TRBJ1-1; no reliable D call. The CDR3 runs 13 residues. Germline V lookup: CDR1 SEHNR, CDR2 FQNEAQ (reference sequence). V lost 5 bases, J lost 4 bases, and 11 bases lay in between. CDR3 protein: CASSQTLSTEAFF. DNA for the CDR3: TGTGCCAGCAGCCAGACACTAAGCACTGAAGCTTTCTTT.

This clonotype was seen at least ten times. This chain connects TRBV29-1 to TRBJ1-1; a weak D match, TRBD1 (5 bases). V was shortened by 4 bases and J by 9 bases, with 6 bases between the two germline ends. There are 9 residues in the CDR3. Germline V gives CDR1 SQVTM, CDR2 ANQGSEA. DNA of the CDR3: TGCAGCGTTGGACAGCAAGCTTTCTTT. This gives the protein CSVGQQAFF.

The genes are TRBV5-5 and TRBJ2-3; TRBD2 matches 9 bases. Germline CDR1 is SGHKS and CDR2 is YYEKEE (reference sequence). V trimming: 5 bases; J trimming: 4 bases; junction bases outside the gene matches: 2. This CDR3 contains 13 residues. The CDR3 DNA sequence: TGTGCCAGCAGTGGCGGGGGGGCAGATACGCAGTATTTT. Translated, it gives CASSGGGADTQYF.

This clonotype occurred a few times. The V gene is TRBV7-8, the J gene TRBJ2-1; weak D call: TRBD2 (5 bases). Germline lookup yields CDR1 SGHVS and CDR2 FQNEAQ. This CDR3 is 16 amino acids long. V was shortened by 1 base and J by 0 bases, with 10 bases between the two germline ends. This CDR3 reads CASSLGPGISYNEQFF. Written as DNA, the CDR3 is TGTGCCAGCAGCTTAGGGCCGGGGATCTCCTACAATGAGCAGTTCTTC.

This clonotype has just a few counts. The V and J genes are TRBV7-9 and TRBJ2-7; no firm D call. Germline loops: CDR1 SEHNR, CDR2 FQNEAQ (reference sequence). Trimming stripped 10 bases from V and 4 bases from J, with 17 bases between. The CDR3 length is 13 residues. The DNA for the CDR3 is TGTGCCATCAACATCTGGAAGGAGTACGAGCAGTACTTC. It is translated as CAINIWKEYEQYF.

The chain couples TRBV7-9 to TRBJ1-1; TRBD1 might be the D (5 bases). Trimming pared 4 bases from V and 7 bases from J, leaving 7 bases between. CDR3 length: 11 amino acids. Germline V gene lookup returns CDR1 SEHNR and CDR2 FQNEAQ (reference sequence). CDR3 sequence (DNA): TGTGCCAGCAGCTCCGGGGGTGAAGCTTTCTTT. As protein: CASSSGGEAFF.

This chain links TRBV12-5 with TRBJ2-1, with TRBD2 matching 16 bases. The germline V gene has CDR1 LGHNT and CDR2 FRNRAP. The CDR3 totals 22 residues. J was trimmed by 9 bases and V by 2 bases; bases with no gene match: 22. The CDR3 loop is CASGLPRDRTPGTSGGAGEQFF. The CDR3 DNA reads as TGTGCTAGTGGTTTGCCCCGGGACAGAACTCCCGGGACTAGCGGGGGGGCGGGTGAGCAGTTCTTC.

This rearrangement joins TRBV19 to TRBJ1-5; D gene unclear. Per the germline V gene, CDR1 is LNHDA and CDR2 is SQIVND (reference sequence). V was cut by 3 bases and J by 2 bases, with 11 bases left in between. The CDR3 loop spans 15 amino acids. This chain's CDR3 is CASSMGTVGNQPQHF. In nucleotides, the CDR3 is TGTGCCAGTAGTATGGGAACCGTGGGCAATCAGCCCCAGCATTTT. Full variable domain (outside the CDR3, taken from reference TRBV19 and TRBJ1-5): DGGITQSPKYLFRKEGQNVTLSCEQNLNHDAMYWYRQDPGQGLRLIYYSQIVNDFQKGDIAEGYSVSREKKESFPLTVTSAQKNPTAFYLCASSMGTVGNQPQHFGDGTRLSIL.

This clonotype was detected only once. V gene TRBV19 combines with J gene TRBJ1-2; no firm D call. The V gene lost 6 bases and the J gene lost 4 bases, with 15 bases spanning the gap. The CDR3 is 14 residues long. CDR1 and CDR2 from the germline V gene are LNHDA and SQIVND (reference sequence). CDR3 sequence (DNA): TGTGCCAGTAGCAGCGGAATTGTTTCCTATGGCTACACCTTC. This translates into CASSSGIVSYGYTF.

The chain carries TRBV20-1 and TRBJ2-7, with 9 positions matching TRBD2. The CDR3 is 15 residues long. Trimming removed 5 bases from V and 2 bases from J; junction bases left unmatched: 10. Germline-derived CDR1 and CDR2 are DFQATT and SNEGSKA (reference sequence). The DNA of the CDR3 is TGCAGTGCTCGTCGACTAGCGGACCCTACCTACGAGCAGTACTTC. This codes for CSARRLADPTYEQYF.

With regard to this clonotype: The junction does not match germline at one end; this may be a read error. This chain joins TRBV20-1 and TRBJ1-1; possible D gene TRBD1, 5 bases. The CDR3 has 15 residues. Germline CDR1 is DFQATT and CDR2 is SNEGSKA (reference sequence). CDR3 sequence (DNA): TGCAGTGCCAGAGAGGTTGTCGGGGGAAACACTGAAGCTCTCTTT. This sequence encodes CSAREVVGGNTEALF.

Regarding this clonotype: The junction departs from germline at one end; a sequencing error may be responsible. In DNA form, the CDR3 reads TGCGCCAGCAGCCAAGGGTGGTTAACGGGGTTCCGCTTTATCTTT. Translated, it gives CASSQGWLTGFRFIF. The V call is TRBV7-7, the J call TRBJ1-1, with D unclear. The CDR3 totals 15 residues. Germline V gene lookup returns CDR1 SSHAT and CDR2 FNYEAQ (reference sequence).

This clonotype has only one observation. The gene calls are TRBV5-6 and TRBJ1-2; no reliable D call. The V end was cut by 5 bases, the J end by 2 bases, with 16 bases between. Per germline, CDR1 SGHDT and CDR2 YYEEEE. This CDR3 is 15 amino acids long. The CDR3 reads CASRQWGTGNYGYTF. The CDR3 region has the DNA TGTGCCAGCAGGCAGTGGGGTACTGGAAACTATGGCTACACCTTC.

The chain carries TRBV6-6 and TRBJ2-3; possibly TRBD1 for D (6 bases). Deletions cut 11 bases from V and 1 base from J, with 13 bases between. This CDR3 spans 13 amino acids. Germline V CDR1 and CDR2: MNHNY, SVGAGI (reference sequence). The CDR3 is CAHKQGRTDTQYF. CDR3 sequence (DNA): TGTGCCCACAAACAGGGTCGCACAGATACGCAGTATTTT.

This clonotype was recorded at least ten times. The J gene is TRBJ2-7, the V gene TRBV7-9, with 10 bases lining up with TRBD2. The CDR3 sequence is 15 residues long. The junction had 5 bases not matched to a gene; V was cut back by 2 bases and J by 4 bases. From germline, CDR1 is SEHNR and CDR2 FQNEAQ (reference sequence). CDR3: CASSLPSSGSYEQYF. The CDR3 DNA is TGTGCCAGCAGCTTACCCTCTAGCGGGAGTTACGAGCAGTACTTC.